This T cell receptor (beta chain) originates from a study of human T cells and chemical hapten exposure. Study results and limitations: DPC sensitization left the count of TCRs above 1 in 1000 unchanged.

Unseparated into fractions, whole blood served as the source from which total RNA was extracted. For this clonotype: Its target is not known.

Per the germline V gene, CDR1 is GTSNPN and CDR2 is SVGIG (reference sequence). This CDR3 is built from 13 residues. V was trimmed by 2 bases and J by 6 bases, leaving 14 bases between them. TCRdb passed the 5' RACE reads through MiXCR, listing each CDR3 protein once. The sample yields under 150,000 distinct CDR3 sequences, 19% seen once. The chain carries TRBV30 and TRBJ2-7, with unresolved D. The sequence was collected from a human donor in good health. Here the CDR3 DNA reads TGTGCCTGGAGTCGACTTCCCAACCCCGAGCAGTACTTC. Its protein is CAWSRLPNPEQYF.